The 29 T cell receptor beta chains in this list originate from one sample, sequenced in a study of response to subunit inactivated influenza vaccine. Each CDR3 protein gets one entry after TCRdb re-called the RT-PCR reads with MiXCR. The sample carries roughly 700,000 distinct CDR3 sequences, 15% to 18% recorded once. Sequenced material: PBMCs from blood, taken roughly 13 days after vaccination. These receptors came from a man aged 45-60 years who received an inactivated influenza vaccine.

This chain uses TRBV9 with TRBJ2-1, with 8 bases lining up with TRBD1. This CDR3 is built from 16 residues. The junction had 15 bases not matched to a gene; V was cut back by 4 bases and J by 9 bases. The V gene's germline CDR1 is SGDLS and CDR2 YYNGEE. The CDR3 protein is CASSNSRGPGMSEQFF. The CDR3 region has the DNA TGTGCCAGCAGCAATTCCAGGGGGCCGGGGATGAGTGAGCAGTTCTTC.

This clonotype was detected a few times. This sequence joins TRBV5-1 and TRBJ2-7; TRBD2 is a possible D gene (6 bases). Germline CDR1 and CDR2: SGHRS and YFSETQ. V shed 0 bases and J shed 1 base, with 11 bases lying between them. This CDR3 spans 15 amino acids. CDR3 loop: CASSLETSRSYEQYF. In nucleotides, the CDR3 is TGCGCCAGCAGCTTGGAGACTAGTCGTTCCTACGAGCAGTACTTC.

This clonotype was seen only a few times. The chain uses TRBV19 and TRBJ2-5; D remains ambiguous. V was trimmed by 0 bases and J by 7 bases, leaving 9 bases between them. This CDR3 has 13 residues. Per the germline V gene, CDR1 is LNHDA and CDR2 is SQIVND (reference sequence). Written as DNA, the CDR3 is TGTGCCAGTAGTATAGATCCCGATGGGACCCAGTACTTC. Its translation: CASSIDPDGTQYF.

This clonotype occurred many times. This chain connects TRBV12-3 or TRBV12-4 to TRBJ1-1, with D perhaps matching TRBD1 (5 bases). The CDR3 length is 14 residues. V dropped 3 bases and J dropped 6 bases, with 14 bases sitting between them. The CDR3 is CASSLGGRTAEAFF. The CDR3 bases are TGTGCCAGCAGTTTGGGGGGACGAACCGCTGAAGCTTTCTTT.

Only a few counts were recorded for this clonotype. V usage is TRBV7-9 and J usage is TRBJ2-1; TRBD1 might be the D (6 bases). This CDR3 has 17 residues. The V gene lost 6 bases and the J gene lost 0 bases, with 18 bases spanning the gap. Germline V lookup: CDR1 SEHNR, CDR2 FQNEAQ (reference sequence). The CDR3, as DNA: TGTGCCAGCAGTTCTCGGACAGACTTGAGCTCCTACAATGAGCAGTTCTTC. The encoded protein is CASSSRTDLSSYNEQFF. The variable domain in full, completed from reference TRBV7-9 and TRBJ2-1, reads DTGVSQNPRHKITKRGQNVTFRCDPISEHNRLYWYRQTLGQGPEFLTYFQNEAQLEKSRLLSDRFSAERPKGSFSTLEIQRTEQGDSAMYLCASSSRTDLSSYNEQFFGPGTRLTVL.

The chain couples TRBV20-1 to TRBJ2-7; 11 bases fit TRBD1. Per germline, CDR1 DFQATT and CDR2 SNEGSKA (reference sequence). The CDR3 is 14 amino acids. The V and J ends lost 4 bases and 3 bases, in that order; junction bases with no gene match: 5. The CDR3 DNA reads TGCAGTGCTACAACCGGGACAGGGGGCTACGAGCAGTACTTC. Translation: CSATTGTGGYEQYF.

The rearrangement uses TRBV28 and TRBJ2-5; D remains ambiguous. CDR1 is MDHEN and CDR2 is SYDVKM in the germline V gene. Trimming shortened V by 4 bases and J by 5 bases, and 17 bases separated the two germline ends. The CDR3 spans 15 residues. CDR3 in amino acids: CASSSGSGSRETQYF. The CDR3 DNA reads TGTGCCAGCAGTTCCGGGTCCGGGTCCAGGGAGACCCAGTACTTC.

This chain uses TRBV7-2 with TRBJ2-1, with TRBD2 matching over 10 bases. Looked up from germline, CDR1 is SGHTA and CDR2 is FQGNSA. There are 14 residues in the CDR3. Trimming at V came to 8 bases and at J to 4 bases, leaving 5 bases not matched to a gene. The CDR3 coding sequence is TGTGCCAGCCGAGTAGCGGGAGGTTACAATGAGCAGTTCTTC. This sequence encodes CASRVAGGYNEQFF.

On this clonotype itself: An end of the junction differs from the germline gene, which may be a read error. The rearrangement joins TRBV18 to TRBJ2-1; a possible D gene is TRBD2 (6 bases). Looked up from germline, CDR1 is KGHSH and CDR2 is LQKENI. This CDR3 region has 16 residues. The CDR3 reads CASSPPNKGAGHEQFF. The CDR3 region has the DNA TGTGCCAGCTCGCCACCGAATAAGGGAGCGGGCCATGAGCAGTTCTTC.

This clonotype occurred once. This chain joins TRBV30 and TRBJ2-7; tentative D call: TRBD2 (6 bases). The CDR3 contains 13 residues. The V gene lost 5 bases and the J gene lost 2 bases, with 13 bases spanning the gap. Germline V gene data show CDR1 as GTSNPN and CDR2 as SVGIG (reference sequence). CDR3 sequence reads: CAWVRLGPYEQYF. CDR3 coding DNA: TGTGCCTGGGTAAGACTAGGGCCCTACGAGCAGTACTTC.

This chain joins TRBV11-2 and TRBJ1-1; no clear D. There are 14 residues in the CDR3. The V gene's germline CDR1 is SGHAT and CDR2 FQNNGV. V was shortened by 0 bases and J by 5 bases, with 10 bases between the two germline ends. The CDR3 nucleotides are TGTGCCAGCAGCTTAGAGGGGTCTCGGACTGAAGCTTTCTTT. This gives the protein CASSLEGSRTEAFF.

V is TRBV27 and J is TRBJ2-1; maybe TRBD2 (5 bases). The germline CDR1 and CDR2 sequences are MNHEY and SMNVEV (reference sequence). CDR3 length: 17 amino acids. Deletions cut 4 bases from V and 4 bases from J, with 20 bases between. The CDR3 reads CASSSPPWKSGYNEQFF. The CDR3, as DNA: TGTGCCAGCAGTTCCCCCCCGTGGAAGAGCGGTTACAATGAGCAGTTCTTC.

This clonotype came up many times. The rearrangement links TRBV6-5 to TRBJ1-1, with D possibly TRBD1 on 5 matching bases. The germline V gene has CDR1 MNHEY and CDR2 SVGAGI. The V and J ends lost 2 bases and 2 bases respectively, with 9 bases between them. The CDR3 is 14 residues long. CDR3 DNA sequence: TGTGCCAGCAGTTACGGGGCGGAAAACACTGAAGCTTTCTTT. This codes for CASSYGAENTEAFF.

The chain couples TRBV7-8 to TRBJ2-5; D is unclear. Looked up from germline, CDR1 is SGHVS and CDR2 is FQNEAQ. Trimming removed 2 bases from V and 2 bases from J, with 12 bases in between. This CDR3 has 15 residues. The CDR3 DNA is TGTGCCAGCAGCTTAAATGGCAATCGTCAAGAGACCCAGTACTTC. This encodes CASSLNGNRQETQYF.

The CDR3 DNA sequence: TGCGCCAGCAGCTTGGCGCCAGGGGTCGATGAGCAGTTCTTC. Protein product: CASSLAPGVDEQFF. The chain has TRBV5-1 and TRBJ2-1; D is possibly TRBD1 (6 bases). In germline, CDR1 is SGHRS, CDR2 YFSETQ. The length of the CDR3 is 14 residues. V lost 0 bases and J 8 bases, leaving 12 bases between the germline ends.

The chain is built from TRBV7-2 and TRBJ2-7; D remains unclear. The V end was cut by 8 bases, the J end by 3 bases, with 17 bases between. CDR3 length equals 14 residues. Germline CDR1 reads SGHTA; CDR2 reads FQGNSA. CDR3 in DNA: TGTGCCAGCCTAATAACGCCCACAAACTACGAGCAGTACTTC. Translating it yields CASLITPTNYEQYF. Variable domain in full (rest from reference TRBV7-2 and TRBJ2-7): GAGVSQSPSNKVTEKGKDVELRCDPISGHTALYWYRQSLGQGLEFLIYFQGNSAPDKSGLPSDRFSAERTGGSVSTLTIQRTQQEDSAVYLCASLITPTNYEQYFGPGTRLTVT.

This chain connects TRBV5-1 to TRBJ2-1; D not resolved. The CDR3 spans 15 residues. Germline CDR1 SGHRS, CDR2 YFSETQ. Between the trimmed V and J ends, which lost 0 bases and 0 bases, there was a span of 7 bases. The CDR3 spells CASSLVKTSYNEQFF. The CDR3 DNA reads TGCGCCAGCAGCTTGGTAAAGACCTCCTACAATGAGCAGTTCTTC. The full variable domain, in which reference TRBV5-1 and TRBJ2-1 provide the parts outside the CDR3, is KAGVTQTPRYLIKTRGQQVTLSCSPISGHRSVSWYQQTPGQGLQFLFEYFSETQRNKGNFPGRFSGRQFSNSRSEMNVSTLELGDSALYLCASSLVKTSYNEQFFGPGTRLTVL.

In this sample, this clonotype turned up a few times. This CDR3 is CASSPGGLGNIQYF. CDR3 nucleotide sequence: TGTGCCAGCTCACCAGGAGGGTTGGGGAACATTCAGTACTTC. The chain has TRBV18 and TRBJ2-4, with a tentative D call TRBD2 (6 bases). Trimming stripped 2 bases from V and 7 bases from J, with 12 bases between. The CDR3 spans 14 residues. The V gene's germline CDR1 is KGHSH and CDR2 LQKENI.

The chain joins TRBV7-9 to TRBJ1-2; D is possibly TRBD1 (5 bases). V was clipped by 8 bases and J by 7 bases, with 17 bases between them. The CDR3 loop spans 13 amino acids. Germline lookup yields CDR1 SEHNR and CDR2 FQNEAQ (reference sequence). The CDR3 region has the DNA TGTGCCAGCTCGAGGAACTTTCAGGGTGGCTACACCTTC. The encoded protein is CASSRNFQGGYTF.

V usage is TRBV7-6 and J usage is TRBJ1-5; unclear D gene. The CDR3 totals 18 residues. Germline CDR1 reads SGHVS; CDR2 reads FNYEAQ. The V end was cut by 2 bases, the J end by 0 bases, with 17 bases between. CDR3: CASSLTPAGAYSNQPQHF. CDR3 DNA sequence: TGTGCCAGCAGCTTAACACCGGCTGGAGCCTATAGCAATCAGCCCCAGCATTTT.

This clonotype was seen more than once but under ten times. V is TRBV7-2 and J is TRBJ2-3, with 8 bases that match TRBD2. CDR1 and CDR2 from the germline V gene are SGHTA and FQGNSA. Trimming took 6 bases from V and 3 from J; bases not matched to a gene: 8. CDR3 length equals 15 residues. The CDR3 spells CASRPGLAITDTQYF. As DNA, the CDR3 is TGTGCCAGCAGACCTGGACTAGCTATAACAGATACGCAGTATTTT.

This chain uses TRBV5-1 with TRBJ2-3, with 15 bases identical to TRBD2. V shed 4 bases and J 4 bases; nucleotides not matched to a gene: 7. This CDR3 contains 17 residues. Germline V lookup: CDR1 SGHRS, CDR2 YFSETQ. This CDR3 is CASSAGGLAGGPDTQYF. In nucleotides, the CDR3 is TGCGCCAGCAGCGCTGGCGGACTAGCGGGGGGGCCAGATACGCAGTATTTT.

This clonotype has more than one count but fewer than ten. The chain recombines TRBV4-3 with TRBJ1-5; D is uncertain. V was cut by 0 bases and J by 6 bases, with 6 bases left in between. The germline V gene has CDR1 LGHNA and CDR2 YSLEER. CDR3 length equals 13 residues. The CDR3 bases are TGCGCCAGCAGCCAAGATGGGGTTCAGCCCCAGCATTTT. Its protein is CASSQDGVQPQHF.

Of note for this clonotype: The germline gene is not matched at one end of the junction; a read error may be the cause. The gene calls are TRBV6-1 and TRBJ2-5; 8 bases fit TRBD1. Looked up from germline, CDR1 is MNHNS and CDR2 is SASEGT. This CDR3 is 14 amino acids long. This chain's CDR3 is CASSLRDRQETQHF. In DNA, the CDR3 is TGTGCCAGCAGTCTCCGGGACAGGCAAGAGACCCAGCACTTC.

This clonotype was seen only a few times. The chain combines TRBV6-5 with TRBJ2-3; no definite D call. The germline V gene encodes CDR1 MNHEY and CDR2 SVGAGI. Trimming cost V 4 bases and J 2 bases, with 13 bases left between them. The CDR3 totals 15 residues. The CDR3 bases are TGTGCCAGCAGTTTATTAGCTGTTCCCACAGATACGCAGTATTTT. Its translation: CASSLLAVPTDTQYF.

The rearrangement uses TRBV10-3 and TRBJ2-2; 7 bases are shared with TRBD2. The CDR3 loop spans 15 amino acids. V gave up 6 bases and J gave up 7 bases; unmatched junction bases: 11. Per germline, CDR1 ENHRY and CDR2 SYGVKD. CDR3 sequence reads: CAISDRTRSIGELFF. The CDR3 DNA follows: TGTGCCATCAGCGATAGGACTAGATCCATCGGGGAGCTGTTTTTT.

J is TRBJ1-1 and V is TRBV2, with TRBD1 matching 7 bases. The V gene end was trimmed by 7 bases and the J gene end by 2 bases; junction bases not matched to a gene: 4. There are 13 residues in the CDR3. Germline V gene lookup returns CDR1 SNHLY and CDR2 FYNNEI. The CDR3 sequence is CASTTGLNTEAFF. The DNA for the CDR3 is TGTGCCAGCACGACAGGGTTAAACACTGAAGCTTTCTTT.

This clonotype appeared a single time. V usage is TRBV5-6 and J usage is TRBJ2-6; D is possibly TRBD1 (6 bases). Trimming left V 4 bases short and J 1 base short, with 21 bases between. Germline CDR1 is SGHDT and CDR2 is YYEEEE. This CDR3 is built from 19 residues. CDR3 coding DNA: TGTGCCAGCAGCAGAAGGGACACCGCATCCCAATCTGGGGCCAACGTCCTGACTTTC. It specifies CASSRRDTASQSGANVLTF.

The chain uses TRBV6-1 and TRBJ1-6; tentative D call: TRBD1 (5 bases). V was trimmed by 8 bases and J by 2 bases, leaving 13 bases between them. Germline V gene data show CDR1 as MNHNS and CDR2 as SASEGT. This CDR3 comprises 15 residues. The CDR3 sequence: CASGHGGTYNSPLHF. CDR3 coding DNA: TGTGCCAGCGGACACGGCGGCACCTATAATTCACCCCTCCACTTT.